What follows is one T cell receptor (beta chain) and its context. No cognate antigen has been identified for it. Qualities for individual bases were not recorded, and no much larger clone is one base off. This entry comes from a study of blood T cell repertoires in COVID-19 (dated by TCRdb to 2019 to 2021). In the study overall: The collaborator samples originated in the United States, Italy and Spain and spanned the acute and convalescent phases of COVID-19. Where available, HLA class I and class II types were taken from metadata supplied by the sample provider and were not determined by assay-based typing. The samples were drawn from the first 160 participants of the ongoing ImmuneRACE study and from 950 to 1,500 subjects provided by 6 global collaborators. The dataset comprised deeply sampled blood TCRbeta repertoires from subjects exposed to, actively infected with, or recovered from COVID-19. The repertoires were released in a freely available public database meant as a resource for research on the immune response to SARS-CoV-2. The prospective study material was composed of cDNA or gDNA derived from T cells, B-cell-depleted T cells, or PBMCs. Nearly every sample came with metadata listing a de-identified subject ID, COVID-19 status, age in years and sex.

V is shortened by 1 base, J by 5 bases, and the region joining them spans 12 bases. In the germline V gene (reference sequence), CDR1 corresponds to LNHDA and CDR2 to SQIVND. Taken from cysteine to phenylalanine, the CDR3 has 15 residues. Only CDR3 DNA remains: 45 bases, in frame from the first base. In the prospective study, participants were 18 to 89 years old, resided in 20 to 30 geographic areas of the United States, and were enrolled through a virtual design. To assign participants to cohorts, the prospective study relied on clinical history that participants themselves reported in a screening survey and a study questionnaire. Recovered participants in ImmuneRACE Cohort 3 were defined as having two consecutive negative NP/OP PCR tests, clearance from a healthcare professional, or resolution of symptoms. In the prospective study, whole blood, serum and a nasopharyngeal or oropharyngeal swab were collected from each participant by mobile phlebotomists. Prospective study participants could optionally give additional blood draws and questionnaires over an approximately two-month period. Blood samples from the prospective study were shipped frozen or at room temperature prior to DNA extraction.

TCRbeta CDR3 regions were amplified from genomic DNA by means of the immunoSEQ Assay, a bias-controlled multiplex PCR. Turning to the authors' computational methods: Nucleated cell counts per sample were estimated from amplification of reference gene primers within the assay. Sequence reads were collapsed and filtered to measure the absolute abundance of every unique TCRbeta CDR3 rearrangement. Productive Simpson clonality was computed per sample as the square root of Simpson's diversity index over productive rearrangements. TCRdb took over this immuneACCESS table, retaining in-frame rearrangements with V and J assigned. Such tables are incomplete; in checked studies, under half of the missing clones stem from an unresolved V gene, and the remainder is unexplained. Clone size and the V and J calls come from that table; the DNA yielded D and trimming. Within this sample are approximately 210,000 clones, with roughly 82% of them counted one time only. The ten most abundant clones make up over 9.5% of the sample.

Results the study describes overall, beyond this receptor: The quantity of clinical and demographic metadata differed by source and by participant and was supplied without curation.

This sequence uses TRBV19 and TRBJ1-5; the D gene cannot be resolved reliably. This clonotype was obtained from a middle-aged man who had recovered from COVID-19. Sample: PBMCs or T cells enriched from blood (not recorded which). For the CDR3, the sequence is CASSIVGRYHQPQHF. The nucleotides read TGTGCCAGTAGTATAGTGGGCAGATACCATCAGCCCCAGCATTTT.